These 28 T cell receptor beta chains originate from one sample sequenced in a study of read filtering for tumor transcriptome and immune sequencing (dated by TCRdb to between 2020 and 2021). Instrument used: Illumina HiSeq 4000. TCR libraries were built from 400 to 450 ng RNA with the Immunoverse kit, using molecular barcoded adaptors covering alpha/delta and beta/gamma chains. Using fastp at Q25 and MiXCR, TCRdb reprocessed the public reads and kept productive beta chains. All rows with the same CDR3 protein become a single entry with the most common DNA and genes. The sample yields 130,000 or so distinct CDR3 sequences; roughly 13% were counted once. Under 9% of the sample is held by the ten biggest clonotypes. Sequenced sample: a population of CD138-negative cells sorted from bone marrow. Taken with the paper, the label for cell subset or site translates to: bone marrow mononuclear cells depleted of CD138+ plasma/myeloma cells by negative magnetic selection. Source of these receptors: a donor at least 40 years old with multiple myeloma.

This clonotype occurred a few times. The junction departs from the called germline gene at one end, perhaps through a read error. The chain couples TRBV20-1 to TRBJ2-5; D is possibly TRBD1 (5 bases). CDR3 length: 15 amino acids. CDR1 is DFQATT, CDR2 SNEGSKA, per germline (reference sequence). CDR3 bases: TGCAGTGCTGGAGAGATTAGGTCAGGGCGGGAGACCCAGTACTTC. It yields the protein CSAGEIRSGRETQYF.

This clonotype was seen repeatedly, ten times or more. V and J are TRBV20-1 and TRBJ2-1, with 15 positions matching TRBD2. J lost 4 bases, V lost 6 bases, and 10 bases had no gene match. The length of the CDR3 is 17 residues. Looked up from germline, CDR1 is DFQATT and CDR2 is SNEGSKA (reference sequence). The CDR3 bases are TGCAGTGCCCCTACCGGGACTAGCGGGAGGTCTTACAATGAGCAGTTCTTC. This sequence encodes CSAPTGTSGRSYNEQFF.

Many counts were recorded for this clonotype. The V gene is TRBV7-9, the J gene TRBJ2-7; no reliable D call. Germline V gives CDR1 SEHNR, CDR2 FQNEAQ (reference sequence). Trimming pared 3 bases from V and 5 bases from J, leaving 11 bases between. This CDR3 contains 13 residues. CDR3 DNA: TGTGCCAGCAGCTTTTTATGGGTACACGAGCAGTACTTC. Its protein product is CASSFLWVHEQYF.

Ten or more counts support this clonotype. This sequence joins TRBV2 and TRBJ1-2; 8 bases line up with TRBD1. CDR1 and CDR2 from the germline V gene are SNHLY and FYNNEI. V lost 4 bases to trimming and J lost 6 bases; unmatched junction nucleotides: 4. The CDR3 extends over 13 amino acids. The CDR3 bases are TGTGCCAGCAGTGCGAACAGGGGGAATGGCTACACCTTC. As protein: CASSANRGNGYTF.

There are many counts of this clonotype. The rearrangement uses TRBV27 and TRBJ2-7, with 10 bases matching TRBD2. Germline CDR1 MNHEY, CDR2 SMNVEV (reference sequence). With V trimmed by 4 bases and J by 3 bases, 9 bases remained unmatched. The CDR3 is 16 residues long. CDR3 loop: CASSSKLAGRVYEQYF. The CDR3 bases are TGTGCCAGCAGTTCTAAACTAGCGGGGAGGGTCTACGAGCAGTACTTC.

This clonotype was seen ten or more times. V gene TRBV2 combines with J gene TRBJ2-4, with 8 bases identical to TRBD2. Germline loops: CDR1 SNHLY, CDR2 FYNNEI. The CDR3 sequence is 13 residues long. CDR3 sequence: CAAGSGRGNIQYF. The CDR3 nucleotides read TGTGCTGCCGGTTCCGGGAGGGGGAACATTCAGTACTTC.

This clonotype was detected a few times. J is TRBJ1-1 and V is TRBV3-1; D ambiguous. CDR3 length: 14 residues. V gave up 4 bases and J gave up 1 base, with 10 bases separating them. Germline loops: CDR1 LGHDT, CDR2 YNNKEL (reference sequence). CDR3 nucleotide sequence: TGTGCCAGCAGCCCCAAAGGTTGGAACACTGAAGCTTTCTTT. Translation: CASSPKGWNTEAFF.

With respect to this clonotype: A much larger clonotype is one base distant, so this may be a read error. The chain uses TRBV19 and TRBJ2-1; 9 nucleotides agree with TRBD2. The CDR3 has 15 residues. Germline V CDR1 and CDR2: LNHDA, SQIVND (reference sequence). CDR3 amino acids: CASSIVAGGYNEQSF. The DNA of the CDR3 is TGTGCCAGTAGTATAGTGGCGGGAGGGTACAATGAGCAGTCCTTC.

As for this clonotype: A read error is possible here, since a much larger clone lies one base away. The chain has TRBV18 and TRBJ1-1; maybe TRBD1 (5 bases). The length of the CDR3 is 14 residues. Germline assignment: CDR1 KGHSH and CDR2 LQKENI. The V end lost 10 bases, the J end lost 7 bases, and 22 bases lay between the germline ends. CDR3 DNA: TGTGCCAACTCCCCCTCGACCGGAGGGGTTGAAGCTTTCTTT. Protein: CANSPSTGGVEAFF.

The gene calls are TRBV15 and TRBJ1-5; the D is unclear. Per the germline V gene, CDR1 is LNHNV and CDR2 is YYDKDF (reference sequence). This CDR3 comprises 15 residues. Trimming left V 6 bases short and J 3 bases short, with 15 bases between. The CDR3: CATSAGMSANQPQHF. CDR3 in DNA: TGTGCCACCAGTGCCGGGATGAGCGCCAATCAGCCCCAGCATTTT.

At least ten counts were recorded for this clonotype. V and J are TRBV7-8 and TRBJ2-3; 15 nucleotides line up with TRBD2. Germline V gene lookup returns CDR1 SGHVS and CDR2 FQNEAQ. The CDR3 runs 17 residues. V was pared by 10 bases and J by 3 bases, with 11 bases of the junction left unmatched. This CDR3 reads CATTPGLAGGETDTQYF. CDR3 nucleotides: TGTGCCACCACGCCCGGACTAGCGGGGGGGGAGACAGATACGCAGTATTTT.

Regarding this clonotype: A much larger clone differs from this one at a single base, so this may be a read error. The V call is TRBV12-3 or TRBV12-4, the J call TRBJ2-5; TRBD1 is a possible D gene (6 bases). Trimming removed 5 bases from V and 0 bases from J, with 10 bases in between. The CDR3 length is 14 residues. The CDR3 coding sequence is TGTGCCAGCAGTCGCGGACAGCACCAAGAGACCCAGTACTTC. This codes for CASSRGQHQETQYF.

The sample holds many counts of this clonotype. The chain combines TRBV10-3 with TRBJ2-7, with 10 bases matching TRBD1. The CDR3 spans 14 residues. Germline trimming cut 4 bases from V and 6 bases from J; bases unmatched to any gene: 6. Looked up from germline, CDR1 is ENHRY and CDR2 is SYGVKD. The CDR3 reads CAISADRGYSEQYF. CDR3 bases: TGTGCCATCAGTGCGGACAGGGGGTACTCCGAGCAGTACTTC.

This clonotype was counted at least ten times. The chain recombines TRBV6-6 with TRBJ2-3; TRBD2 agrees at 7 bases. Germline lookup yields CDR1 MNHNY and CDR2 SVGAGI (reference sequence). This CDR3 contains 15 residues. J gave up 11 bases and V 5 bases, and 16 bases lay outside the gene matches. CDR3 nucleotide sequence: TGTGCCAGCAGTGAACAGCGGGGTGTGCAGGAGAAGCAGTATTTT. Translating gives CASSEQRGVQEKQYF.

Comment on this clonotype: A much more abundant neighbour one base away suggests this may be a read error. This chain connects TRBV24-1 to TRBJ2-1; D ambiguous. The CDR3 loop spans 12 amino acids. The V gene's germline CDR1 is KGHDR and CDR2 SFDVKD. CDR3 nucleotide sequence: TGTGGCACCAGTGACACGACTGGAGAGCAGTTCTTC. Protein: CGTSDTTGEQFF.

This clonotype was observed a handful of times. V is TRBV12-3 or TRBV12-4 and J is TRBJ1-3; D gene ambiguous. The CDR3 spans 18 residues. V was trimmed by 2 bases and J by 0 bases, leaving 17 bases between them. CDR3 coding DNA: TGTGCCAGCAGTTTACTGCTCGTGCGACTGAGCTCTGGAAACACCATATATTTT. Its translation is CASSLLLVRLSSGNTIYF.

The table lists this clonotype with many counts. This chain connects TRBV29-1 to TRBJ2-1; 11 bases map to TRBD2. V trimming: 6 bases; J trimming: 0 bases; junction bases outside the gene matches: 4. The CDR3 length is 15 residues. The germline gives CDR1 SQVTM, CDR2 ANQGSEA. The DNA of the CDR3 is TGCAGCGTCGGGCTAGCGGGAGGCTCCTACAATGAGCAGTTCTTC. Protein product: CSVGLAGGSYNEQFF.

This clonotype occurred many times. V gene TRBV20-1 combines with J gene TRBJ1-1; D is undetermined. CDR1 DFQATT and CDR2 SNEGSKA come from the germline V gene (reference sequence). CDR3 length equals 14 residues. V was clipped by 5 bases and J by 1 base, with 14 bases between them. The CDR3, as DNA: TGCAGTGCTGCCCCCCCCGGAGAGAACACTGAAGCTTTCTTT. This gives the protein CSAAPPGENTEAFF.

The chain recombines TRBV25-1 with TRBJ1-3; the match to TRBD1 covers 7 bases. This CDR3 region has 14 residues. V was pared by 3 bases and J by 8 bases, with 7 bases of the junction left unmatched. In germline, CDR1 is MGHDK, CDR2 SYGVNS. The CDR3 is CASSDTDRVDTIYF. CDR3 in DNA: TGTGCCAGCAGTGACACCGACAGGGTCGACACCATATATTTT.

This clonotype was seen a handful of times. This could be a read error, since a much larger clone is one nucleotide away. The chain recombines TRBV20-1 with TRBJ2-1; the D gene could be TRBD1 or TRBD2 (5 bases each). The CDR3 is 12 amino acids. Trimming stripped 8 bases from V and 4 bases from J, with 12 bases between. CDR1 and CDR2 from the germline V gene are DFQATT and SNEGSKA (reference sequence). CDR3 region: CSPRGGYNEQFF. The CDR3 region has the DNA TGCAGTCCCCGTGGGGGTTACAATGAGCAGTTCTTC.

The J gene is TRBJ2-6, the V gene TRBV5-6; possible D gene TRBD1, 5 bases. Germline loops: CDR1 SGHDT, CDR2 YYEEEE. The CDR3 runs to 14 residues. Trimming removed 7 bases from V and 0 bases from J, with 8 bases in between. CDR3 protein: CASLDISGANVLTF. As DNA, the CDR3 is TGTGCCAGCCTGGACATCTCTGGGGCCAACGTCCTGACTTTC.

This clonotype has at least ten counts. The V gene is TRBV6-2 or TRBV6-3, the J gene TRBJ2-3; 8 bases are a match to TRBD2. The CDR3 consists of 16 residues. J gave up 2 bases and V 8 bases, and 12 bases lay outside the gene matches. Per germline, CDR1 MNHEY and CDR2 SVGEGT. The CDR3 spells CASRRFQREYTDTQYF. The CDR3, as DNA: TGTGCCAGCCGGAGGTTCCAGCGGGAGTACACAGATACGCAGTATTTT.

This clonotype was counted ten times or more. CDR3 loop: CASSLARGQPQHF. CDR3 nucleotide sequence: TGTGCCAGCAGCTTAGCGCGCGGGCAGCCCCAGCATTTT. The V gene is TRBV7-8, the J gene TRBJ1-5; D not resolved. There are 13 residues in the CDR3. Trimming removed 0 bases from V and 7 bases from J, with 7 bases in between. Per germline, CDR1 SGHVS and CDR2 FQNEAQ.

This clonotype has ten or more counts. The chain uses TRBV29-1 and TRBJ2-7, with unresolved D. The CDR3 loop spans 14 amino acids. Germline CDR1 SQVTM, CDR2 ANQGSEA. V shed 4 bases and J shed 6 bases, with 19 bases lying between them. This CDR3 is CSVAGTEVIGEQYF. CDR3 sequence (DNA): TGCAGCGTTGCCGGTACTGAGGTAATCGGCGAGCAGTACTTC.

Many counts were recorded for this clonotype. This CDR3 is CASSWTGGPYEQYF. CDR3 coding DNA: TGTGCCAGCAGTTGGACAGGGGGTCCCTACGAGCAGTACTTC. This chain joins TRBV27 and TRBJ2-7, with 10 bases aligning to TRBD1. Trimming removed 4 bases from V and 2 bases from J; junction bases left unmatched: 2. Germline CDR1 reads MNHEY; CDR2 reads SMNVEV (reference sequence). The CDR3 has 14 amino acids.

This clonotype was picked up a small number of times. This rearrangement joins TRBV5-1 to TRBJ2-2, with D unclear. From germline, CDR1 is SGHRS and CDR2 YFSETQ. V was cut by 1 base and J by 2 bases, with 9 bases left in between. CDR3 length equals 15 residues. The CDR3 spells CASSLSGGNTGELFF. CDR3 coding DNA: TGCGCCAGCAGCTTGTCGGGCGGTAACACCGGGGAGCTGTTTTTT.

This clonotype has only a few counts. A read error may produce the germline difference seen at one junction end. This rearrangement joins TRBV11-2 to TRBJ2-4; 8 bases fit TRBD2. The germline CDR1 and CDR2 sequences are SGHAT and FQNNGV. The CDR3 length is 17 residues. Here the CDR3 DNA reads TGTGCCAGCAGCTCGGATTTTAGCGGGATAGCCAAAGACATTCAGTACTTC. Its protein is CASSSDFSGIAKDIQYF.

In this sample, this clonotype turned up a few times. One base away lies a much larger clone, so this may be a sequencing read error. The chain links TRBV7-6 to TRBJ2-1, with 8 bases lining up with TRBD2. The CDR3 is made up of 16 amino acids. The V gene's germline CDR1 is SGHVS and CDR2 FNYEAQ. CDR3 sequence reads: CASSFPLAAAYNGQFF. Written as DNA, the CDR3 is TGTGCCAGCAGCTTTCCACTAGCGGCTGCCTACAATGGGCAGTTCTTC.